A single sample is the source of the 28 T cell receptor beta chains below, sequenced in a study of T cell repertoires in cytomegalovirus infection. Each CDR3 protein is one row after TCRdb ran MiXCR on the reads. The sample consists of approximately 500,000 distinct CDR3 sequences, about 11% of them appearing once. Source material: PBMCs. These receptors were taken from a human donor in good health (CMV status not recorded). Some clones in this sample may be carry-over from other donors' samples.

This clonotype was observed at least ten times. One end of the junction varies from germline; a read error may be responsible. V gene TRBV4-2 combines with J gene TRBJ2-5; D tentatively fits TRBD1 or TRBD2 (8 bases each). Germline V gene data show CDR1 as LGHNA and CDR2 as YNFKEQ. This CDR3 is built from 16 residues. As DNA, the CDR3 is TGTGCCAGCGGCCAGGGGGCAGCGGGAGTCCAAGAGACCCAGTACTTC. As protein: CASGQGAAGVQETQYF.

The DNA for the CDR3 is TGTGCCAGTAGTACCCAGGGTGGGGGTATTGGTGAGCAGTTCTTC. Protein sequence: CASSTQGGGIGEQFF. The chain employs TRBV19 and TRBJ2-1; perhaps D is TRBD1 or TRBD2 (5 bases each). The germline CDR1 and CDR2 sequences are LNHDA and SQIVND (reference sequence). This CDR3 is 15 amino acids long. V was clipped by 4 bases and J by 9 bases, with 19 bases between them.

This clonotype was seen many times. J is TRBJ2-3 and V is TRBV12-3 or TRBV12-4; D is unclear. Trimming pared 2 bases from V and 4 bases from J, leaving 13 bases between. The CDR3 is 15 amino acids. The CDR3, as DNA: TGTGCCAGCAGTTTATTCCCCGCCAAGGCAGATACGCAGTATTTT. Amino acid sequence: CASSLFPAKADTQYF.

There are many counts of this clonotype. The chain uses TRBV7-8 and TRBJ2-5; a possible D gene is TRBD2 (5 bases). This CDR3 contains 13 residues. Germline-derived CDR1 and CDR2 are SGHVS and FQNEAQ. Trimming left V 5 bases short and J 0 bases short, with 7 bases between. The CDR3 DNA is TGTGCCAGCAGCCCGGACTACCAAGAGACCCAGTACTTC. Amino acids: CASSPDYQETQYF. Drawing the rest from reference TRBV7-8 and TRBJ2-5, the complete variable domain is GAGVSQSPRYKVAKRGQDVALRCDPISGHVSLFWYQQALGQGPEFLTYFQNEAQLDKSGLPSDRFFAERPEGSVSTLKIQRTQQEDSAVYLCASSPDYQETQYFGPGTRLLVL.

This clonotype has only a few counts. V and J are TRBV12-3 or TRBV12-4 and TRBJ2-3, with 8 bases aligning to TRBD2. The trim removed 5 bases at V and 2 bases at J, leaving 6 bases unmatched. CDR3 length: 15 amino acids. The CDR3 is CASSLSGTFTDTQYF. The CDR3, as DNA: TGTGCCAGCAGTCTTAGCGGGACCTTCACAGATACGCAGTATTTT.

In its sample, this clonotype was seen many times. The chain joins TRBV7-6 to TRBJ1-1; 8 bases match TRBD1. V trimming: 2 bases; J trimming: 2 bases; junction bases outside the gene matches: 4. Germline-derived CDR1 and CDR2 are SGHVS and FNYEAQ. The CDR3 spans 15 residues. The DNA of the CDR3 is TGTGCCAGCAGCTTAACGGGACAGGCAAACACTGAAGCTTTCTTT. It codes for CASSLTGQANTEAFF.

This clonotype was counted many times. The J gene is TRBJ2-7, the V gene TRBV7-2, with 7 bases fitting TRBD1. The CDR3 spans 16 residues. Germline CDR1 SGHTA, CDR2 FQGNSA. J lost 7 bases, V lost 6 bases, and 18 bases had no gene match. The CDR3 protein is CASSIPRDRPSEEQYF. CDR3 nucleotides: TGTGCCAGCAGTATACCCCGGGACAGACCATCTGAGGAGCAGTACTTC. The variable domain in full, completed from reference TRBV7-2 and TRBJ2-7, reads GAGVSQSPSNKVTEKGKDVELRCDPISGHTALYWYRQSLGQGLEFLIYFQGNSAPDKSGLPSDRFSAERTGGSVSTLTIQRTQQEDSAVYLCASSIPRDRPSEEQYFGPGTRLTVT.

The table lists this clonotype with many counts. The gene calls are TRBV7-6 and TRBJ2-1; D is undetermined. This CDR3 spans 12 amino acids. The V gene lost 5 bases and the J gene lost 9 bases, with 11 bases spanning the gap. Germline assignment: CDR1 SGHVS and CDR2 FNYEAQ. CDR3 DNA sequence: TGTGCCAGCAGCCGCCCCGTGGGTGAGCAGTTCTTC. It yields the protein CASSRPVGEQFF.

This clonotype was picked up many times. V usage is TRBV27 and J usage is TRBJ2-7; the D gene is possibly TRBD1 (10 bases). The CDR3 is made up of 18 amino acids. Germline CDR1 and CDR2: MNHEY and SMNVEV (reference sequence). V lost 6 bases and J lost 4, with 28 bases in between. CDR3 coding DNA: TGTGCCAGCAGGCCGGGACAGGGGTTCCGACTAGCGGTGTACGAGCAGTACTTC. This gives the protein CASRPGQGFRLAVYEQYF.

The table lists this clonotype with many counts. CDR3 in DNA: TGTGCCAGCAGCTCCAAGCGGGAGGGCCTGAAGACCCAGTACTTC. Amino acid sequence: CASSSKREGLKTQYF. The chain is built from TRBV7-9 and TRBJ2-5; TRBD2 matches 10 bases. This CDR3 has 15 amino acids. V shed 4 bases and J 6 bases; nucleotides not matched to a gene: 8. Germline values: CDR1 SEHNR, CDR2 FQNEAQ (reference sequence).

This clonotype showed up many times. This rearrangement joins TRBV5-5 to TRBJ2-2; the D is unclear. The CDR3 sequence is 14 residues long. Trimming removed 4 bases at V and 3 bases at J, with 10 bases between. Germline CDR1 is SGHKS and CDR2 is YYEKEE (reference sequence). The CDR3 bases are TGTGCCAGCAGCGCCTGGGCTGACACCGGGGAGCTGTTTTTT. It encodes CASSAWADTGELFF.

The CDR3 here is CASSRRTAQETQYF. The DNA of the CDR3 is TGTGCCAGCAGCCGAAGGACAGCTCAAGAGACCCAGTACTTC. The gene calls are TRBV5-6 and TRBJ2-5; TRBD1 might be the D (6 bases). V was cut by 4 bases and J by 2 bases, with 12 bases left in between. Germline-derived CDR1 and CDR2 are SGHDT and YYEEEE. CDR3 length: 14 amino acids.

Comment on this clonotype: A single base separates this from a much larger clone, so it may be a read error. The conserved phenylalanine or tryptophan is not found at the CDR3 terminus, so this likely reflects a read error. The rearrangement joins TRBV12-3 or TRBV12-4 to TRBJ1-2; weak D call: TRBD1 (6 bases). The germline V and J ends were trimmed by 5 bases and 5 bases, with 12 bases remaining between them. This CDR3 comprises 13 residues. CDR3 DNA sequence: TGTGCCAGCAGTCGGAGGCAGGGGTATGGCTACACCTAC. Protein sequence: CASSRRQGYGYTY.

This clonotype was picked up many times. CDR3 amino acids: CSARLAIVDTQYF. In nucleotides, the CDR3 is TGCAGTGCACGGCTAGCTATAGTAGATACGCAGTATTTT. The chain is built from TRBV20-1 and TRBJ2-3, with D possibly matching TRBD2 (5 bases). The CDR3 has 13 residues. The V gene's germline CDR1 is DFQATT and CDR2 SNEGSKA (reference sequence). V was trimmed by 6 bases and J by 5 bases, leaving 15 bases between them.

This clonotype has more than one count but fewer than ten. This chain uses TRBV27 with TRBJ2-5, with D tentatively TRBD1 (6 bases). Trimming took off 3 bases at V and 2 bases at J, with 16 bases between the two ends. The length of the CDR3 is 16 residues. Germline V gene lookup returns CDR1 MNHEY and CDR2 SMNVEV (reference sequence). CDR3 sequence: CASSFRPRTAQETQYF. In nucleotides, the CDR3 is TGTGCCAGCAGTTTCCGCCCGCGGACAGCACAAGAGACCCAGTACTTC.

The chain links TRBV29-1 to TRBJ2-2, with D perhaps matching TRBD2 (6 bases). Trimming took 5 bases from V and 5 from J, leaving 15 bases between them. The CDR3 covers 14 residues. Germline V lookup: CDR1 SQVTM, CDR2 ANQGSEA. This chain's CDR3 is CSVSGRTKTGELFF. CDR3 bases: TGCAGCGTTTCGGGGAGGACAAAAACCGGGGAGCTGTTTTTT.

Regarding this clonotype: A read error may be the cause here, since a much bigger clone is one base away. The rearrangement uses TRBV4-3 and TRBJ1-6, with D unclear. From germline, CDR1 is LGHNA and CDR2 YSLEER. The CDR3 covers 15 residues. CDR3 bases: TGCGCCAGCAGCCAAGGACAAAACTATAATTCACCCCTCGACTTT. Its translation: CASSQGQNYNSPLDF.

This clonotype occurred many times. The gene calls are TRBV7-9 and TRBJ2-7; 9 bases match TRBD2. With V trimmed by 0 bases and J by 1 base, 1 base remained unmatched. The CDR3 runs to 15 residues. Germline CDR1 SEHNR, CDR2 FQNEAQ (reference sequence). The CDR3 loop is CASSLASGRSYEQYF. CDR3 nucleotide sequence: TGTGCCAGCAGCTTAGCTAGCGGGAGATCCTACGAGCAGTACTTC. Supplemented by reference TRBV7-9 and TRBJ2-7, the full variable domain reads DTGVSQNPRHKITKRGQNVTFRCDPISEHNRLYWYRQTLGQGPEFLTYFQNEAQLEKSRLLSDRFSAERPKGSFSTLEIQRTEQGDSAMYLCASSLASGRSYEQYFGPGTRLTVT.

This clonotype was seen many times. This rearrangement joins TRBV28 to TRBJ1-1; TRBD1 matches 8 bases. CDR1 and CDR2 (germline): MDHEN, SYDVKM. There are 15 residues in the CDR3. Trimming at V came to 5 bases and at J to 1 base, leaving 6 bases not matched to a gene. CDR3 region: CASSRDRLENTEAFF. The CDR3 coding sequence is TGTGCCAGCAGTCGGGACAGGCTCGAGAACACTGAAGCTTTCTTT.

Regarding this clonotype: With a much larger clone just one base away, this may be a read error. Since the CDR3 does not end with the conserved phenylalanine or tryptophan, this likely comes from a read error. J is TRBJ2-5 and V is TRBV11-2; 8 bases align to TRBD2. Germline assignment: CDR1 SGHAT and CDR2 FQNNGV. This CDR3 contains 15 residues. V dropped 2 bases and J dropped 2; count of bases not matched to a gene: 4. CDR3 region: CASSLSERGQETQYY. CDR3 nucleotides: TGTGCCAGCAGCTTATCGGAGCGGGGGCAAGAGACCCAGTACTAC.

On this clonotype itself: A much larger clonotype is one base distant, so this may be a read error. This sequence joins TRBV5-1 and TRBJ1-5; the match to TRBD1 covers 7 bases. Trimming took 4 bases from V and 4 from J; bases not matched to a gene: 8. The CDR3 runs to 15 residues. CDR1 is SGHRS and CDR2 is YFSETQ in the germline V gene. CDR3 nucleotides: TGCGCCAGCAGCCGAAGCGCACAGGGGAATCAGCCCCAGCATTTT. This translates into CASSRSAQGNQPQHF.

This clonotype came up many times. The chain couples TRBV6-1 to TRBJ1-2; 11 bases match TRBD1. The CDR3 runs 13 residues. The J segment lost 7 bases and the V segment lost 6 bases, leaving 4 bases of the junction unmatched. The V gene's germline CDR1 is MNHNS and CDR2 SASEGT. CDR3 sequence reads: CASSRTGGSGYTF. CDR3 in DNA: TGTGCCAGCAGCCGGACAGGGGGCAGTGGCTACACCTTC.

For this clonotype: One base away lies a much larger clone, so this may be a sequencing read error. CDR3 coding DNA: TGTGCCAGCAGCCTAACTAGCGGGGCGGGAAATGATCAGTTCTTC. This encodes CASSLTSGAGNDQFF. The chain combines TRBV7-2 with TRBJ2-1; 10 nucleotides align to TRBD2. The CDR3 has 15 amino acids. The germline V gene encodes CDR1 SGHTA and CDR2 FQGNSA.

This clonotype occurred many times. The chain employs TRBV7-2 and TRBJ2-3; 9 bases match TRBD2. The CDR3 totals 16 residues. Unmatched junction bases numbered 4, after V lost 3 bases and J lost 0 bases. The germline V gene has CDR1 SGHTA and CDR2 FQGNSA. CDR3 nucleotide sequence: TGTGCCAGCAGCTTGGTAGCGGGAGACAGCACAGATACGCAGTATTTT. This codes for CASSLVAGDSTDTQYF.

This clonotype was seen ten or more times. This chain connects TRBV12-3 or TRBV12-4 to TRBJ1-2, with 8 bases matching TRBD1. CDR3 size: 16 residues. The V and J ends lost 3 bases and 7 bases, in that order; junction bases with no gene match: 13. The CDR3 DNA reads as TGTGCCAGCAGTTTTGGAGGGGTCGGACAGGGAACTGGCTACACCTTC. It encodes CASSFGGVGQGTGYTF.

This clonotype was detected ten times or more. This chain links TRBV7-2 with TRBJ1-2; possible D gene TRBD1, 5 bases. Trimming shortened V by 1 base and J by 3 bases, and 12 bases separated the two germline ends. Germline CDR1 and CDR2: SGHTA and FQGNSA. The CDR3 is made up of 15 amino acids. DNA for the CDR3: TGTGCCAGCAGCTTAGAACCGGGACCTTACTATGGCTACACCTTC. Amino acid sequence: CASSLEPGPYYGYTF.

This clonotype has ten or more counts. The chain couples TRBV19 to TRBJ2-6; possibly TRBD1 or TRBD2 for D (5 bases each). The CDR3 has 16 amino acids. V lost 4 bases, J lost 0 bases, and 10 bases lay in between. Per the germline V gene, CDR1 is LNHDA and CDR2 is SQIVND (reference sequence). The CDR3 DNA reads TGTGCCAGTAGTAAAGGGACCTTCTCTGGGGCCAACGTCCTGACTTTC. Protein sequence: CASSKGTFSGANVLTF.

V is TRBV2 and J is TRBJ1-2; D unclear. Germline CDR1 reads SNHLY; CDR2 reads FYNNEI. The CDR3 is 11 residues long. The V end was cut by 8 bases, the J end by 6 bases, with 10 bases between. The CDR3 sequence is CASLVGHGYTF. The DNA for the CDR3 is TGTGCCAGCTTGGTGGGTCATGGCTACACCTTC. Supplemented by reference TRBV2 and TRBJ1-2, the full variable domain reads EPEVTQTPSHQVTQMGQEVILRCVPISNHLYFYWYRQILGQKVEFLVSFYNNEISEKSEIFDDQFSVERPDGSNFTLKIRSTKLEDSAMYFCASLVGHGYTFGSGTRLTVV.